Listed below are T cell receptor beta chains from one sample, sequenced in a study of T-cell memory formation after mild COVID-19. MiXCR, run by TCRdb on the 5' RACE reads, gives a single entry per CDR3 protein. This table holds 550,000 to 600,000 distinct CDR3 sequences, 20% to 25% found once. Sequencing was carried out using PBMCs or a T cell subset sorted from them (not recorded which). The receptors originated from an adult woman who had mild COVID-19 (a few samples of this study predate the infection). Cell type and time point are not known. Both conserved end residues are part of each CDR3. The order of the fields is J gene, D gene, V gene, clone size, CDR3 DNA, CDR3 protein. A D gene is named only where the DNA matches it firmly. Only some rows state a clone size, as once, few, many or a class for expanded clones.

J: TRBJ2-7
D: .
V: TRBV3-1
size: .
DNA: TGTGCCAGCAGCCAAGGAGTGGGGCCTACCTACGAGCAGTACTTC
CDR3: CASSQGVGPTYEQYF

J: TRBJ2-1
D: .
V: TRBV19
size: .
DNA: TGTGCCAGTAGTATACGCGCCAATGAGCAGTTCTTC
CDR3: CASSIRANEQFF

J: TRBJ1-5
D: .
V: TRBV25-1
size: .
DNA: TGTGCCAGCAGTGTCTGGGGGAACAATCAGCCCCAGCATTTT
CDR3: CASSVWGNNQPQHF

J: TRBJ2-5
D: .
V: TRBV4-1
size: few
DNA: TGCGCCAGCAGCCAAGGCGACGGACTAAAACAAGAGACCCAGTACTTC
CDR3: CASSQGDGLKQETQYF

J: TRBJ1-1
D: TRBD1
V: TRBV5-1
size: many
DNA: TGCGCCAGTCGTCAGGGGGCAAGAGACTCCCGCACTGAAGCTTTCTTT
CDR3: CASRQGARDSRTEAFF

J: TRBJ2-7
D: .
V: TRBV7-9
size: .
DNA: TGTGCCAGCAGCTTTGGGCAGGAGGTTAGCTCCTACGAGCAGTACTTC
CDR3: CASSFGQEVSSYEQYF

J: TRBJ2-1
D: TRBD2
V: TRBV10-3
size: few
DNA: TGTGCCATGCGACCCGGGACTAGCGCCTACAATGAGCAGTTCTTC
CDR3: CAMRPGTSAYNEQFF

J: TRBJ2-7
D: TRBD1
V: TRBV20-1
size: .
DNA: TGCAGTGCTAGAGAGGACAGGGTGTCCTACGAGCAGTACTTC
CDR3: CSAREDRVSYEQYF

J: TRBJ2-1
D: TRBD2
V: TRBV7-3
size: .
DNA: TGTGCCAGCAGTCAGAGCGGGGGGGCAAACAATGAGCAGTTCTTC
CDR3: CASSQSGGANNEQFF

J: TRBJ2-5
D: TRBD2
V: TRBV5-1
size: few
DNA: TGCGCCAGCAGCTCCCGGGGGGGAGATGCGGAGACCCAGTACTTC
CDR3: CASSSRGGDAETQYF

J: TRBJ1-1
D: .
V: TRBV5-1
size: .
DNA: TGCGCCAGCAGCTTGACTACCGGGACAAAATACACTGAAGCTTTCTTT
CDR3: CASSLTTGTKYTEAFF

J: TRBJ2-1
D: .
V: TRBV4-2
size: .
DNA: TGTGCCAGCAGCCAAGGAGGGTGGGAGATCAGGGACAATGAGCAGTTCTTC
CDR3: CASSQGGWEIRDNEQFF

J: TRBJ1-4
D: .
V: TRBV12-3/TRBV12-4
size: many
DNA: TGTGCCAGCAGTCGAGGGCCACTCCTTGATGAAAAACTGTTTTTT
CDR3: CASSRGPLLDEKLFF

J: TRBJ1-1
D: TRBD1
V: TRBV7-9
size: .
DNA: TGTGCCAGTTCAGGGGGCGCAGTAGGAACTGAAGCTTTCTTT
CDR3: CASSGGAVGTEAFF

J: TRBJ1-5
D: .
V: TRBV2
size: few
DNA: TGTGCCAGCAGTGGGATAGGGGTGGATCAGCCCCAGCATTTT
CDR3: CASSGIGVDQPQHF

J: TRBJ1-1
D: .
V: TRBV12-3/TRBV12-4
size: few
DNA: TGTGCCAGCAGTTTCGGGCAGGGCCAGCTGAACACTGAAGCTTTCTTT
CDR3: CASSFGQGQLNTEAFF

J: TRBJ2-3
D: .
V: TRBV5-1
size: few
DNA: TGCGCCAGCAGCCGGGTGGGGCAGAGCACAGATACGCAGTATTTT
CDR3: CASSRVGQSTDTQYF

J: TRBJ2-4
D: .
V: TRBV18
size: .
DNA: TGTGCCAGCTCACCATACCCCACAGGTCCCCGAAACATTCAGTACTTC
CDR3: CASSPYPTGPRNIQYF

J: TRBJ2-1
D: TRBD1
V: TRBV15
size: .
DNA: TGTGCCACCACTCTTGACAGGGGGCATAGCTACAATGAGCAGTTCTTC
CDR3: CATTLDRGHSYNEQFF

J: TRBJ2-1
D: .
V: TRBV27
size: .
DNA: TGTGCCAGCACTCCAGGGGTAGCGTATGAGCAGTTCTTC
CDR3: CASTPGVAYEQFF

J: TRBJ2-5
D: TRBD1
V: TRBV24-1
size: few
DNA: TGTGCCACCGGGGATACAGGGACAGGGGAAGAGACCCAGTACTTC
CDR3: CATGDTGTGEETQYF

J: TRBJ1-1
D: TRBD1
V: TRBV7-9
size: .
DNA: TGTGCCAGCAGCCCTCCGGACAGGGGTGAAGCTTTCTTT
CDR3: CASSPPDRGEAFF